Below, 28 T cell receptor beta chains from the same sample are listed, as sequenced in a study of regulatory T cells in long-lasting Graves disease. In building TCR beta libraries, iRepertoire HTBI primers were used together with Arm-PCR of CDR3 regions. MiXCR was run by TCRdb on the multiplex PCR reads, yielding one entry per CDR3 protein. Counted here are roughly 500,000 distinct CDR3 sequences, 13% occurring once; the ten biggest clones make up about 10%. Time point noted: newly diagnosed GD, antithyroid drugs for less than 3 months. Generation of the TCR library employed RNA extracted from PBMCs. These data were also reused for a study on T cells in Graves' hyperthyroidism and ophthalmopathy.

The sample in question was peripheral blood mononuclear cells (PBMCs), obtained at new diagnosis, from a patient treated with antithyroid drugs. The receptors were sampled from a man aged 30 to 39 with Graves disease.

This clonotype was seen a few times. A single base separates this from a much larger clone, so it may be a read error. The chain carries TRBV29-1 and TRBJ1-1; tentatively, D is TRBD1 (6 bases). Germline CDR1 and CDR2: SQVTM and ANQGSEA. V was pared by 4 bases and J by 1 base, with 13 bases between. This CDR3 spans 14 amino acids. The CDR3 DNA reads TGCAGCGTTGGATTCGACAGGCGGAACACTGAAGCTTTCTTT. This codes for CSVGFDRRNTEAFF.

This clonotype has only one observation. Here the CDR3 reads CASTPRSVSGANVLTF. The CDR3 nucleotides are TGTGCCAGCACCCCCCGATCAGTCTCTGGGGCCAACGTCCTGACTTTC. J is TRBJ2-6 and V is TRBV5-6; D not certain. Germline values: CDR1 SGHDT, CDR2 YYEEEE. Trimming removed 6 bases at V and 0 bases at J, with 13 bases between. The CDR3 runs 16 residues.

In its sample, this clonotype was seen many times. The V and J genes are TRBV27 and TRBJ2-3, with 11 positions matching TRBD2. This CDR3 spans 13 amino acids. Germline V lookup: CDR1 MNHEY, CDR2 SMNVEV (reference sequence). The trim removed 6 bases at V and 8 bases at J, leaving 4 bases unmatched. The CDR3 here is CASRSSGRGTQYF. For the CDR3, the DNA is TGTGCCAGCAGGAGTAGCGGGAGGGGTACGCAGTATTTT.

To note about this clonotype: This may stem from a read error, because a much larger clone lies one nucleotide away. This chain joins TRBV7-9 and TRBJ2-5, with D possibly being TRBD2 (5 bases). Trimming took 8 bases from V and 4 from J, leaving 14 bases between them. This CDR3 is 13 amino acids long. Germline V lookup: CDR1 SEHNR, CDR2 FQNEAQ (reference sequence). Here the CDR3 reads CASGIGRGETQYF. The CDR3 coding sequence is TGTGCCAGCGGTATAGGCCGGGGAGAGACCCAGTACTTC. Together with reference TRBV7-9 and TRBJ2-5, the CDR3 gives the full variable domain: DTGVSQNPRHKITKRGQNVTFRCDPISEHNRLYWYRQTLGQGPEFLTYFQNEAQLEKSRLLSDRFSAERPKGSFSTLEIQRTEQGDSAMYLCASGIGRGETQYFGPGTRLLVL.

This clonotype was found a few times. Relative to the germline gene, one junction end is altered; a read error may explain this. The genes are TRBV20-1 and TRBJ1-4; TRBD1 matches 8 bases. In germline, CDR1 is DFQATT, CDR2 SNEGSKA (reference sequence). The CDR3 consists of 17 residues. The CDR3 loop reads CRASQALRTGLNEKLFF. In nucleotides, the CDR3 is TGCCGTGCTAGTCAAGCTCTTAGGACAGGGCTTAATGAAAAACTGTTTTTT.

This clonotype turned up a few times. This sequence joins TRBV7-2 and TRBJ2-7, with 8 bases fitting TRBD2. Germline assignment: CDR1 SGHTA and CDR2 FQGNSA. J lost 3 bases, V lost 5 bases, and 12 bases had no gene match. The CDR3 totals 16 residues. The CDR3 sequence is CASSPPQREIFYEQYF. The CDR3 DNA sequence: TGTGCCAGCAGCCCCCCCCAGCGGGAGATCTTCTACGAGCAGTACTTC.

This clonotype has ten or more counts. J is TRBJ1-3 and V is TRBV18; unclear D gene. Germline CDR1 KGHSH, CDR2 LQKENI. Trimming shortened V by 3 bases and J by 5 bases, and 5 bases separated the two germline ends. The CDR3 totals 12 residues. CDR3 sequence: CASSPDRNTIYF. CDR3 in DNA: TGTGCCAGCTCACCCGACAGAAACACCATATATTTT.

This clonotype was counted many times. The CDR3 sequence: CASRPMRNSPLHF. The CDR3 region has the DNA TGTGCCAGCAGGCCAATGAGGAATTCACCCCTCCACTTT. The genes are TRBV27 and TRBJ1-6; D unclear. The CDR3 length is 13 residues. V was clipped by 6 bases and J by 7 bases, with 10 bases between them. Germline V gene data show CDR1 as MNHEY and CDR2 as SMNVEV (reference sequence).

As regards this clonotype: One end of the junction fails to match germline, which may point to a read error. The CDR3 DNA sequence: TGTGCCGGCAGTCTCGGGGAGACCCAGTACTTC. Amino acids: CAGSLGETQYF. The chain recombines TRBV27 with TRBJ2-5; D call uncertain. Germline-derived CDR1 and CDR2 are MNHEY and SMNVEV (reference sequence). CDR3 length: 11 residues.

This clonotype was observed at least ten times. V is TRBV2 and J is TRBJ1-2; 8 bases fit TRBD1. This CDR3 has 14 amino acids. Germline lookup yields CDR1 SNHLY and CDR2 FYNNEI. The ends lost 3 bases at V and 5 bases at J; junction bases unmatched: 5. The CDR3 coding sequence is TGTGCCAGCAGTGAGAGTCAGGGGGCTTATGGCTACACCTTC. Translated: CASSESQGAYGYTF.

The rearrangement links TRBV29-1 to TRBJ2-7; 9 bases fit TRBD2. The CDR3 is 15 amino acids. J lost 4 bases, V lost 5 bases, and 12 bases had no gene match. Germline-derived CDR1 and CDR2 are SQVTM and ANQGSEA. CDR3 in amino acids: CSVILTSGIGYEQYF. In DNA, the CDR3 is TGCAGCGTTATACTGACTAGCGGCATAGGTTACGAGCAGTACTTC.

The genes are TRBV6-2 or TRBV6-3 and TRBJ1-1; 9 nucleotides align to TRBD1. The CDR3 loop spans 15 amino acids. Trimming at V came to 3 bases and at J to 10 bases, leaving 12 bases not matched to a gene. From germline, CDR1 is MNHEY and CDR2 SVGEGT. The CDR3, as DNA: TGTGCCAGCAGTTATCGGACAGGGGAATTCGCAGTAGCTTTCTTT. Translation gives CASSYRTGEFAVAFF.

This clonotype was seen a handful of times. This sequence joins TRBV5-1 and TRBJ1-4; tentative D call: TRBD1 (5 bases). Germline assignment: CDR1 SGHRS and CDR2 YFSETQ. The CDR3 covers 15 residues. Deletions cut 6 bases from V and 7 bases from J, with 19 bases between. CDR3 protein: CASTDRRGAGEKLFF. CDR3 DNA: TGCGCCAGCACCGACCGGAGGGGCGCCGGTGAAAAACTGTTTTTT.

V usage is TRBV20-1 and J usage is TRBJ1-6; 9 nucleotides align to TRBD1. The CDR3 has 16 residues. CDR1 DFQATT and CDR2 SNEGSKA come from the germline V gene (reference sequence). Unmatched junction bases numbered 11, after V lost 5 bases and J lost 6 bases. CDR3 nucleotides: TGCAGTGCTGTAGATGGGGGACAGGGAATTAATTCACCCCTCCACTTT. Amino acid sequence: CSAVDGGQGINSPLHF.

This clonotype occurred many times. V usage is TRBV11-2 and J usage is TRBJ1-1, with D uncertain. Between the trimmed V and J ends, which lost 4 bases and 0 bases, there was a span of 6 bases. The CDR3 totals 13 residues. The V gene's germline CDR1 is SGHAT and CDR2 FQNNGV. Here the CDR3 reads CASSYNLNTEAFF. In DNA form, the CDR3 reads TGTGCCAGCAGCTATAATTTGAACACTGAAGCTTTCTTT.

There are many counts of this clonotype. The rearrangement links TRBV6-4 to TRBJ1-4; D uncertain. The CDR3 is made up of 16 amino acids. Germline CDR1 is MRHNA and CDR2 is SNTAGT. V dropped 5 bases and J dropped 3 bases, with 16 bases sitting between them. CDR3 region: CASSPTGPGANEKLFF. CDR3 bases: TGTGCCAGCAGTCCGACCGGGCCCGGAGCTAATGAAAAACTGTTTTTT.

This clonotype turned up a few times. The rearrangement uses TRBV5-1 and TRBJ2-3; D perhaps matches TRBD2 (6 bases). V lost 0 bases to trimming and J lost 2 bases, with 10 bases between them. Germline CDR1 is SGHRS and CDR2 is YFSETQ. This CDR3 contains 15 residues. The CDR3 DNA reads TGCGCCAGCAGCTTGGGCGGGACCAACACAGATACGCAGTATTTT. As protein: CASSLGGTNTDTQYF. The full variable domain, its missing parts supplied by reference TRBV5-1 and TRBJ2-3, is KAGVTQTPRYLIKTRGQQVTLSCSPISGHRSVSWYQQTPGQGLQFLFEYFSETQRNKGNFPGRFSGRQFSNSRSEMNVSTLELGDSALYLCASSLGGTNTDTQYFGPGTRLTVL.

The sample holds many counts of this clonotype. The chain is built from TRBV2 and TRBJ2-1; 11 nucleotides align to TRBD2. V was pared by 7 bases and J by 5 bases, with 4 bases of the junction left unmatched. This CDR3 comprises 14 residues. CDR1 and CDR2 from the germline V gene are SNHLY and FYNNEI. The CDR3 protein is CASMLAGGHNEQFF. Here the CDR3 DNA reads TGTGCCAGCATGCTAGCGGGAGGCCACAATGAGCAGTTCTTC.

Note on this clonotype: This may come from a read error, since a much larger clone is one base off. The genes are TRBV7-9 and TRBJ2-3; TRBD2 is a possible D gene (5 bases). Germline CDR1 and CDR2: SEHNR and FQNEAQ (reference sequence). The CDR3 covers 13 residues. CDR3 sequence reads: CAEHRRNQDMQYF. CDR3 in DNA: TGTGCCGAACATCGGAGGAATCAAGATATGCAGTATTTT.

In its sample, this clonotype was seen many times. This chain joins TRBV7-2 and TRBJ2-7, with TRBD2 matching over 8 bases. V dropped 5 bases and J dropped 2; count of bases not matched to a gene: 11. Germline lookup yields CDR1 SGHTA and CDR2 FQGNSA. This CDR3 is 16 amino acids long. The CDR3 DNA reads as TGTGCCAGCAGCCCAACCCCCCAGACTAGCGCCTACGAGCAGTACTTC. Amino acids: CASSPTPQTSAYEQYF.

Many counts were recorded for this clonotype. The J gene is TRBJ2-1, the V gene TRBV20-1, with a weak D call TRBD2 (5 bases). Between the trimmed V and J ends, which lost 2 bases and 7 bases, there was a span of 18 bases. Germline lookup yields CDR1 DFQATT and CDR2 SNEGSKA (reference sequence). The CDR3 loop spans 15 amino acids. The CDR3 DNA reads TGCAGTGCTAGACGCCCGGGAACGAAGTTTAATGAGCAGTTCTTC. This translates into CSARRPGTKFNEQFF.

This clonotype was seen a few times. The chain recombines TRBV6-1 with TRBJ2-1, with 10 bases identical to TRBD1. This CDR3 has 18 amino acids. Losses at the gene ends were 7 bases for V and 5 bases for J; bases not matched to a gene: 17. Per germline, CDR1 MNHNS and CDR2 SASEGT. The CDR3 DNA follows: TGTGCCAGCACACCCGGGACAGGGGTTCATTGTTTCCACAATGAGCAGTTCTTC. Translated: CASTPGTGVHCFHNEQFF.

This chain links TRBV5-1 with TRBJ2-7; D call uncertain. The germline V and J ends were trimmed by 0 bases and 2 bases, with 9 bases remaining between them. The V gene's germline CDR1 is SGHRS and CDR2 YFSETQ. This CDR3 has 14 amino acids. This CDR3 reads CASSLVGLAYEQYF. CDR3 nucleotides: TGCGCCAGCAGCTTGGTAGGGCTTGCCTACGAGCAGTACTTC.

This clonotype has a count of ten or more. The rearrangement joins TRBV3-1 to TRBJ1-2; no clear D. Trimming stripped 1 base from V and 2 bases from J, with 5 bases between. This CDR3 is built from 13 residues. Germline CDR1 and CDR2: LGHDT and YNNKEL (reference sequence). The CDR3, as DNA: TGTGCCAGCAGCCAAGGGTCCAACTATGGCTACACCTTC. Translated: CASSQGSNYGYTF. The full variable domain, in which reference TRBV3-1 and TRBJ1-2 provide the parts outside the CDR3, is DTAVSQTPKYLVTQMGNDKSIKCEQNLGHDTMYWYKQDSKKFLKIMFSYNNKELIINETVPNRFSPKSPDKAHLNLHINSLELGDSAVYFCASSQGSNYGYTFGSGTRLTVV.

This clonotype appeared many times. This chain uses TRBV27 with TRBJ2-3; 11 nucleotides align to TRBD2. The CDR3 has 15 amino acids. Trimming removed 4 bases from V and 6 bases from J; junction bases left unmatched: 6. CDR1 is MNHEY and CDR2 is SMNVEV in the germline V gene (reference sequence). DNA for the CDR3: TGTGCCAGCAGTTCCACCATAGCGGGAGGGGATACGCAGTATTTT. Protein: CASSSTIAGGDTQYF.

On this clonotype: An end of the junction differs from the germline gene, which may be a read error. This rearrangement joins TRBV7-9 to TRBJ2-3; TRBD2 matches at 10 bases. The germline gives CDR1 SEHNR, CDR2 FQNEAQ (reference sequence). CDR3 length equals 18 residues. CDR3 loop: CASSVIAGGDTFGDTQYF. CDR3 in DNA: TGCGCCAGCAGCGTAATAGCGGGAGGAGACACATTTGGAGATACGCAGTATTTT.

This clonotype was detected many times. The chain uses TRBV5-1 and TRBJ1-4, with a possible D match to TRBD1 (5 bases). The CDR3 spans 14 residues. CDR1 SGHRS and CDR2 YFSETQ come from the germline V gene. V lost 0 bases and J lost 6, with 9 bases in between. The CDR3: CASSLARGDEKLFF. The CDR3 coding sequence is TGCGCCAGCAGCTTGGCACGGGGCGATGAAAAACTGTTTTTT. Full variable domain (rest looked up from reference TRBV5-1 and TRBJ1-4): KAGVTQTPRYLIKTRGQQVTLSCSPISGHRSVSWYQQTPGQGLQFLFEYFSETQRNKGNFPGRFSGRQFSNSRSEMNVSTLELGDSALYLCASSLARGDEKLFFGSGTQLSVL.

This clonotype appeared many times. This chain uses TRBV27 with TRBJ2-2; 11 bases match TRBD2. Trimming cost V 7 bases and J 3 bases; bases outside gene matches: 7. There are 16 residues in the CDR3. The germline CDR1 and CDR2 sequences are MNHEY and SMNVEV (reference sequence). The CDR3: CASMLSGRVDTGELFF. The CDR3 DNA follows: TGTGCCAGCATGCTTAGCGGGAGGGTGGACACCGGGGAGCTGTTTTTT.